One and the same sample provided the 14 T cell receptor beta chains below, sequenced in a study of OX40 agonist ivuxolimab in advanced cancers. TCRdb's table, derived via immunoSEQ multiplex PCR, lists solely in-frame clones and lacks some. This sample carries 65,000 to 85,000 clones, roughly 85% of them seen once, and the ten largest clones take around 2.5%. Sequencing was performed on CD4+ or CD8+ T cells sorted from blood, taken in a trial of the OX40 agonist ivuxolimab. These receptor sequences come from an adult with an advanced solid tumor such as melanoma, head and neck, liver or kidney cancer.

This clone was counted once. CDR3 sequence (DNA): TGTGCCAGCAGCTTAGAAGGAGGGAACACTGAAGCTTTCTTT. It yields the protein CASSLEGGNTEAFF. The rearrangement links TRBV7-9 to TRBJ1-1; D gene uncertain. CDR3 length: 14 residues. With 1 base removed from V and 1 base from J, the gap between germline ends came to 7 bases. The germline gives CDR1 SEHNR, CDR2 FQNEAQ (reference sequence).

V usage is TRBV11-2 and J usage is TRBJ1-6; TRBD1 is a possible D gene (6 bases). This CDR3 spans 14 amino acids. The germline V and J ends were trimmed by 5 bases and 8 bases, with 13 bases remaining between them. Germline values: CDR1 SGHAT, CDR2 FQNNGV. In nucleotides, the CDR3 is TGTGCCAGCAGCAAGACAGGTTTTGATTCACCCCTCCACTTT. Protein: CASSKTGFDSPLHF.

The genes are TRBV5-1 and TRBJ2-5, with D possibly matching TRBD2 (6 bases). The CDR3 is 14 amino acids. The germline V gene has CDR1 SGHRS and CDR2 YFSETQ. V shed 4 bases and J shed 4 bases, with 14 bases lying between them. Here the CDR3 reads CASSHLQGGETQYF. As DNA, the CDR3 is TGCGCCAGCAGCCACCTTCAGGGAGGAGAGACCCAGTACTTC.

The V call is TRBV5-6, the J call TRBJ1-2, with a weak D call TRBD1 (5 bases). The germline V gene encodes CDR1 SGHDT and CDR2 YYEEEE. The CDR3 is made up of 12 amino acids. V dropped 9 bases and J dropped 3 bases, with 12 bases sitting between them. In nucleotides, the CDR3 is TGTGCCACGTCGGGGCCGGACTATGGCTACACCTTC. As protein: CATSGPDYGYTF.

The genes are TRBV28 and TRBJ2-7; 10 bases fit TRBD2. The CDR3 runs to 16 residues. The germline CDR1 and CDR2 sequences are MDHEN and SYDVKM. Trimming took 5 bases from V and 0 from J; bases not matched to a gene: 7. CDR3 coding DNA: TGTGCCAGCAGTGAGAGTAGCGGGGGGTACTCCTACGAGCAGTACTTC. Its protein product is CASSESSGGYSYEQYF.

As DNA, the CDR3 is TGCGCCAGCAGTGAAGGACTAGCGGGGTACACAGATACGCAGTATTTT. It specifies CASSEGLAGYTDTQYF. This chain connects TRBV10-1 to TRBJ2-3; 12 positions match TRBD2. CDR1 and CDR2 from the germline V gene are WNHNN and SYGVQD (reference sequence). This CDR3 contains 16 residues. Trimming took 3 bases from V and 2 from J; bases not matched to a gene: 3.

The chain couples TRBV28 to TRBJ2-5; maybe TRBD2 (7 bases). V was cut by 5 bases and J by 3 bases, with 13 bases left in between. The germline V gene has CDR1 MDHEN and CDR2 SYDVKM. This CDR3 has 14 residues. The CDR3 sequence is CASSTGRAEETQYF. CDR3 nucleotide sequence: TGTGCCAGCAGTACAGGGAGGGCAGAAGAGACCCAGTACTTC.

Notes on this clone: At the DNA level, this CDR3 is encoded by other sequences in the same sample as well. This chain joins TRBV5-6 and TRBJ1-1; the D gene is possibly TRBD1 (5 bases). Germline V gene sequence: CDR1 SGHDT, CDR2 YYEEEE. The CDR3 covers 13 residues. Trimming pared 5 bases from V and 4 bases from J, leaving 12 bases between. The CDR3 DNA reads TGTGCCAGCAGTCAGACGGGGGGCACTGAAGCTTTCTTT. Translation: CASSQTGGTEAFF.

The genes are TRBV30 and TRBJ2-3, with D possibly being TRBD1 (5 bases). The CDR3 extends over 14 amino acids. Germline V gene data show CDR1 as GTSNPN and CDR2 as SVGIG (reference sequence). V lost 2 bases and J 10 bases, leaving 19 bases between the germline ends. CDR3 loop: CAWSPRRRQSAQYF. DNA for the CDR3: TGTGCCTGGAGTCCGCGAAGAAGACAGTCGGCGCAGTATTTT.

The genes are TRBV2 and TRBJ1-4; no clear D gene. The CDR3 runs 12 residues. Germline CDR1 and CDR2: SNHLY and FYNNEI. V lost 11 bases to trimming and J lost 7 bases, with 14 bases between them. CDR3 sequence reads: CASDPGREKLFF. The CDR3 coding sequence is TGTGCCTCCGATCCGGGTCGTGAAAAACTGTTTTTT.

This clone has just a few counts. The rearrangement joins TRBV30 to TRBJ1-6, with TRBD1 matching over 9 bases. CDR1 is GTSNPN and CDR2 is SVGIG in the germline V gene (reference sequence). Losses at the gene ends were 0 bases for V and 6 bases for J; bases not matched to a gene: 15. The CDR3 spans 19 residues. The DNA of the CDR3 is TGTGCCTGGAGTGTACTTCCCGGACAGGGGACGGATCGTAATTCACCCCTCCACTTT. Its protein product is CAWSVLPGQGTDRNSPLHF.

In this sample, this clone turned up once. The chain joins TRBV10-2 to TRBJ2-7; tentatively, D is TRBD2 (6 bases). The ends were cut back, 4 bases at V and 5 bases at J, with 9 bases in the middle. Looked up from germline, CDR1 is WSHSY and CDR2 is SAAADI. This CDR3 is 12 amino acids long. CDR3 nucleotide sequence: TGCGCCAGCAGTGTACGGGGGAACGAGCAGTACTTC. Translation gives CASSVRGNEQYF.

The V call is TRBV28, the J call TRBJ2-6; D is ambiguous. The CDR3 contains 14 residues. Trimming took off 5 bases at V and 0 bases at J, with 5 bases between the two ends. Germline V lookup: CDR1 MDHEN, CDR2 SYDVKM. DNA of the CDR3: TGTGCCAGCAGTGTTTACTCTGGGGCCAACGTCCTGACTTTC. Its protein is CASSVYSGANVLTF. Drawing the rest from reference TRBV28 and TRBJ2-6, the complete variable domain is DVKVTQSSRYLVKRTGEKVFLECVQDMDHENMFWYRQDPGLGLRLIYFSYDVKMKEKGDIPEGYSVSREKKERFSLILESASTNQTSMYLCASSVYSGANVLTFGAGSRLTVL.

The chain joins TRBV14 to TRBJ2-1; 7 nucleotides align to TRBD1. Germline CDR1 SGHDN, CDR2 FVKESK. The CDR3 is 14 amino acids. The ends lost 1 base at V and 9 bases at J; junction bases unmatched: 6. CDR3 coding DNA: TGTGCCAGCAGCCAAGCCTACAGGGGTAGTGAGCAGTTCTTC. The encoded protein is CASSQAYRGSEQFF.